This TCR beta chain originates from a study of Ad26.COV2.S vaccination and SARS-CoV-2 variants. Looking at the study overall: Donor joined the COV1001 Ad26.COV2.S trial arm. Each vaccinee took Ad26.COV2.S intramuscularly, once or twice 56 days apart.

With regard to this clone: Its specificity is unknown.

Study-wide results and limits: Non-spike TCR breadth did not differ much between vaccine and placebo recipients.

As to treatment: 15 to 20 received Ad26.COV2.S at low or high dose, single or two shots; 5 received placebo; per-sample allocation not given. Sampling took place 63 days after the first vaccine or placebo injection. Ad26.COV2.S expressed prefusion-stabilized spike from the original Wuhan strain. Only in-frame clones appear in the TCRdb table, and some are missing; sequencing was by immunoSEQ multiplex PCR. The sample includes around 300,000 clones, less than 90% of them seen just once. Germline V gene sequence: CDR1 LGHDT, CDR2 YNNKEL (reference sequence). Trimming took 0 bases from V and 5 from J; bases not matched to a gene: 3. The CDR3 runs to 16 residues.

This clonotype was sampled from a person between 18 and 60 years old who received the Ad26.COV2.S COVID-19 vaccine or a placebo. The J gene is TRBJ2-5, the V gene TRBV3-1 (or the pseudogene TRBV3-2), with 13 bases matching TRBD2. Specimen: peripheral blood, collected in a trial of Ad26.COV2.S vaccine versus placebo. The CDR3 bases are TGTGCCAGCAGCCAAGAAATACTAGCGGGGGGGGAGACCCAGTACTTC. Protein: CASSQEILAGGETQYF.